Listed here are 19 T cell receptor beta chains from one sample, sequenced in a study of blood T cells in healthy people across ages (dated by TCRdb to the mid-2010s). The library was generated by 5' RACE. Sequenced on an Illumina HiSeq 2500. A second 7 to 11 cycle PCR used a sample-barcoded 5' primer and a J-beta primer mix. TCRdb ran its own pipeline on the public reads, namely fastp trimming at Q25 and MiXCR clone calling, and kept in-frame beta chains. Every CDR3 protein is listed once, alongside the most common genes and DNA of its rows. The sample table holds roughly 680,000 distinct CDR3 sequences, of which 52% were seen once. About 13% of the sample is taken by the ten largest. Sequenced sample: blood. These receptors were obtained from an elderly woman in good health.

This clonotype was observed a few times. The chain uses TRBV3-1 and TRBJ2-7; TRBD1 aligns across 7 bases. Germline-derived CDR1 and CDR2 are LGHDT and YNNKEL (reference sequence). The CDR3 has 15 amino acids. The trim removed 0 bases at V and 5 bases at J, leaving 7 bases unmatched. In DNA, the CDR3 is TGTGCCAGCAGCCAAGAAGCAGGGGGATCGAACGAGCAGTACTTC. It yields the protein CASSQEAGGSNEQYF.

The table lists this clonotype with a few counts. The CDR3 DNA reads TGCAGTGCTAGAGATCCGCTAGCGGGAACCCTCAATGAGCAGTTCTTC. Residues: CSARDPLAGTLNEQFF. This rearrangement joins TRBV20-1 to TRBJ2-1; 9 bases map to TRBD2. CDR1 is DFQATT and CDR2 is SNEGSKA in the germline V gene (reference sequence). The CDR3 spans 16 residues. V dropped 0 bases and J dropped 6; count of bases not matched to a gene: 9.

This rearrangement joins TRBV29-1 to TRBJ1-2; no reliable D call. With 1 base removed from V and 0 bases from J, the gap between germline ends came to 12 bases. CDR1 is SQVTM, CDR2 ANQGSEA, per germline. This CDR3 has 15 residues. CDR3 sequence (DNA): TGCAGCGTTGAAGTGGTACAGAGAGCTAACTATGGCTACACCTTC. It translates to CSVEVVQRANYGYTF.

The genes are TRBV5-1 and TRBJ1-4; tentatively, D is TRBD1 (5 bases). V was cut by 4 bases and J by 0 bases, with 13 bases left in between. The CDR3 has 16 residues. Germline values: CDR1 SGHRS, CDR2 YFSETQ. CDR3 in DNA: TGCGCCAGCAGCCGGGGACGGACTGCAACTAATGAAAAACTGTTTTTT. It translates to CASSRGRTATNEKLFF.

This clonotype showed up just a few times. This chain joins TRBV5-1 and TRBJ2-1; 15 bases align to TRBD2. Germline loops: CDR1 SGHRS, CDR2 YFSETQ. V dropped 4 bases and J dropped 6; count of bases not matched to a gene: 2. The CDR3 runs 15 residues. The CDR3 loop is CASSRGLAGGNEQFF. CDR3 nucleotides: TGCGCCAGCAGCAGGGGACTAGCGGGAGGCAATGAGCAGTTCTTC.

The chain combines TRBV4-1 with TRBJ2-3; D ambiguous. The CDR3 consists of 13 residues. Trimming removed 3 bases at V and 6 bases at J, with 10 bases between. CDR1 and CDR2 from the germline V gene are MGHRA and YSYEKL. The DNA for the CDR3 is TGCGCCAGCAGCCACTCGTCTGGGGATACGCAGTATTTT. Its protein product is CASSHSSGDTQYF.

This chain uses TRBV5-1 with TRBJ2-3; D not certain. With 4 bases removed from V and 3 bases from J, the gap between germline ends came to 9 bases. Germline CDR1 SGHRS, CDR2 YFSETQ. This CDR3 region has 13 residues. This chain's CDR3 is CASSRTITDTQYF. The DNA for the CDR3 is TGCGCCAGCAGCCGAACGATAACAGATACGCAGTATTTT.

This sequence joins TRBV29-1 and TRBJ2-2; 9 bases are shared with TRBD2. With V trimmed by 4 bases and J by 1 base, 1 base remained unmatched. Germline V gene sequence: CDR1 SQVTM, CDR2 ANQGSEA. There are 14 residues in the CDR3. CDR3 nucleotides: TGCAGCGTTGGCGGGAGGGAGAACACCGGGGAGCTGTTTTTT. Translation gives CSVGGRENTGELFF.

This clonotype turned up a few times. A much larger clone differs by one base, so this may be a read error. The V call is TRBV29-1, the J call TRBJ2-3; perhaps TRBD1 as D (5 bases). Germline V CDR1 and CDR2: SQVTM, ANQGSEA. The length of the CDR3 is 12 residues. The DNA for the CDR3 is TGCAGCGTTGAATTGTCGACAGATACGCGGTATTTT. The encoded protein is CSVELSTDTRYF.

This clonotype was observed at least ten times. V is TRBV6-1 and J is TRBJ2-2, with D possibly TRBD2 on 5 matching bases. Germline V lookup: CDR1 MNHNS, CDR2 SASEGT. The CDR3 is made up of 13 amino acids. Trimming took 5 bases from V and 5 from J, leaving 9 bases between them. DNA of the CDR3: TGTGCCAGCAGTCCAAGGGAGACCGGGGAGCTGTTTTTT. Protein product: CASSPRETGELFF.

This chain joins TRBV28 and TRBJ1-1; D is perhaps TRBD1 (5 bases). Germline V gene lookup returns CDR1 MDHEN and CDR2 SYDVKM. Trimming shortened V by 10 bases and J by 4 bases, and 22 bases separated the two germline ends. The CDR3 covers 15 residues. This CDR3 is CATRASGGVSTEAFF. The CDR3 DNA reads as TGTGCCACCCGGGCGTCGGGAGGGGTAAGCACTGAAGCTTTCTTT.

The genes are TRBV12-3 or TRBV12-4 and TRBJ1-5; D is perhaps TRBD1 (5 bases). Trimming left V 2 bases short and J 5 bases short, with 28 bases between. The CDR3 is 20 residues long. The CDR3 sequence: CASSLLSRDLRTGNDQPQHF. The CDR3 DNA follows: TGTGCCAGCAGTTTACTGAGTCGGGACCTCAGGACGGGGAACGATCAGCCCCAGCATTTT.

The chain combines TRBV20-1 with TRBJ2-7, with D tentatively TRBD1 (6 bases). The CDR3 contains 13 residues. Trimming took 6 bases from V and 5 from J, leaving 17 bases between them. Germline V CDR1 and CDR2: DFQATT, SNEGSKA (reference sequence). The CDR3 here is CSARRRGAHEQYF. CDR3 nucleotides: TGCAGTGCGAGGCGCAGGGGTGCCCACGAGCAGTACTTC.

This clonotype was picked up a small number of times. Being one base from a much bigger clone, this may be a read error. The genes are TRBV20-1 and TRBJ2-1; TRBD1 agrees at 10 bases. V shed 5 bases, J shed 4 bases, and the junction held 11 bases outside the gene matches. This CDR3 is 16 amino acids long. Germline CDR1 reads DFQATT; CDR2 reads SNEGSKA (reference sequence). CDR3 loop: CSASSRTGGNYNEQFF. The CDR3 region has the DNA TGCAGTGCTTCGAGCCGGACAGGGGGAAATTACAATGAGCAGTTCTTC.

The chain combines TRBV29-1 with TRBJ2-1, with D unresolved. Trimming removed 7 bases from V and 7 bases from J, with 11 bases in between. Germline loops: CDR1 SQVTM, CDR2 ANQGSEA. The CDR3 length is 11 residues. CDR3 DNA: TGCAGCGCTCTGTTAGGTAATGAGCAGTTCTTC. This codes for CSALLGNEQFF.

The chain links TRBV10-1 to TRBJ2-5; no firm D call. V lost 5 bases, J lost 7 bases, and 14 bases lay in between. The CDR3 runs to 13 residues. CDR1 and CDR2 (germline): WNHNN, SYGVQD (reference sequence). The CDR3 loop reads CASSPPIEGTQYF. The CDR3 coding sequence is TGCGCCAGCAGTCCACCCATTGAAGGGACCCAGTACTTC.

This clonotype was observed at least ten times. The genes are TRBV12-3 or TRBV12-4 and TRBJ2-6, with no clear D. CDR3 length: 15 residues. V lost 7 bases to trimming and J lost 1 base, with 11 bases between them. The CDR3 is CASTKRQSGANVLTF. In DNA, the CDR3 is TGTGCCAGCACCAAGAGGCAGTCTGGGGCCAACGTCCTGACTTTC.

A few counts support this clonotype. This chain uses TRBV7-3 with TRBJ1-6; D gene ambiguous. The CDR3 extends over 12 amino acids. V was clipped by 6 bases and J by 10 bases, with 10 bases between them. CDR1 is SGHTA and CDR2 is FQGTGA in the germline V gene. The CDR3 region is CASSSPFSPLHF. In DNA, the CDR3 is TGTGCCAGCAGTTCTCCATTCTCACCCCTCCACTTT.

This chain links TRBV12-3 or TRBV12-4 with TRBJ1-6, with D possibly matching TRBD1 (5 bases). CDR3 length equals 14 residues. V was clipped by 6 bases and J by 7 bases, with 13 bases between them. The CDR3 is CASSSRGRNSPLHF. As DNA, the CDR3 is TGTGCCAGCAGCTCCCGGGGCAGAAATTCACCCCTCCACTTT.